The subject of this entry is one T cell receptor beta chain. Its antigen is not yet known. Base qualities were left out, and no much larger clone turns up one base away. RNA was extracted using the RNeasy kit, and roughly 0.45 to 1 microgram was reverse transcribed with random hexamers. TCR beta CDR3 regions were amplified with the immunoSEQ multiplex PCR assay covering 54 Vbeta and 13 Jbeta segments. PCR amplification bias was corrected using a synthetic template baseline for primer optimization and computational correction. On the authors' methods: Reads were annotated to V, D and J genes per IMGT and analyzed with immunoSEQ Analyzer, keeping only productive sequences. To calculate clonality, Shannon entropy was normalized by log2 of the number of productive unique sequences and then subtracted from one. Public and private clones were assessed among the 100 most prevalent clones of each patient and control. Clones were defined as Susac-specific when absent from the healthy and MS cohorts, from about 970 published viral clones and from other ImmuneACCESS disease sequences. In TCRdb, the public reads were trimmed at Q25 with fastp and aligned with MiXCR, with productive beta chains retained. Here each entry gathers all rows of one CDR3 protein and keeps the most common genes and DNA. These V and J calls derive from TCRdb rather than the authors' analysis. Recorded for this sample are approximately 200,000 distinct CDR3 sequences; roughly 90% of them occurred a single time. About 0.12% of the sample rests with the top ten.

The germline V gene supplies CDR1 KGHDR and CDR2 SFDVKD. Measured from the cysteine to the phenylalanine, the CDR3 is 13 residues long. Here the CDR3 DNA is all that survives: 39 bases in frame from base 1. Unmatched junction bases come to 4, with V trimmed by 12 bases and J by 2 bases. The data derive from a study of CD8 T cells in Susac syndrome (dated by TCRdb to the late 2010s). For the wider study: The study used repertoire sequencing to test whether antigen drove CD8+ T cell activation and differentiation in Susac syndrome. The study compared CD8+ T cell repertoire clonality among around 11 healthy donors, around 14 Susac syndrome patients and 15 multiple sclerosis patients.

What the research found in general, with its limitations: The study acknowledged that relatively few individuals were included in the TCR sequencing and HLA analysis.

Peripheral blood CD8+ and CD4+ T cells from healthy donors, Susac syndrome patients and multiple sclerosis patients were profiled by high-throughput TCR beta sequencing. The multiple sclerosis controls were treatment-naive patients whose relapsing-remitting disease, either stable or active, fulfilled the revised McDonald criteria. Bulk CD8+ and CD4+ T cells were purified by magnetic negative isolation, while CD8+ TEMRA cells were enriched using FACS. Blood was drawn into EDTA tubes, processed within 24 hours, and PBMCs were isolated by density gradient centrifugation. PBMCs intended for TCR sequencing were frozen in liquid nitrogen and were later thawed in a 37 degrees C water bath. The sorted or isolated CD4+, CD8+ and CD8+ TEMRA cells reached a purity of at least 90%.

Material: CD8+ T cells from PBMCs. The chain was built from TRBV24-1 and TRBJ2-2; 8 nucleotides in the junction match TRBD1. The sequence came from a human donor with multiple sclerosis. Read as DNA, the sequence is TGTGCCGCCGGACAGGGAAACACCGGGGAGCTGTTTTTT. The translation is CAAGQGNTGELFF.